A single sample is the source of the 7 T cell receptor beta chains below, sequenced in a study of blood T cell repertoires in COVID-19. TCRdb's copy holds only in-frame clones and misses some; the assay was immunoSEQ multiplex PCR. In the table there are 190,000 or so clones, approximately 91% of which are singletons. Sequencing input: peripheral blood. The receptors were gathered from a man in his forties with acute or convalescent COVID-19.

This chain's CDR3 is CASSTTGLSNQPQHF. The CDR3 nucleotides are TGTGCCAGCAGCACGACAGGGCTTAGCAATCAGCCCCAGCATTTT. This chain joins TRBV7-2 and TRBJ1-5; 7 bases are shared with TRBD1. CDR1 is SGHTA, CDR2 FQGNSA, per germline. The CDR3 runs to 15 residues. Germline trimming cut 5 bases from V and 0 bases from J; bases unmatched to any gene: 4.

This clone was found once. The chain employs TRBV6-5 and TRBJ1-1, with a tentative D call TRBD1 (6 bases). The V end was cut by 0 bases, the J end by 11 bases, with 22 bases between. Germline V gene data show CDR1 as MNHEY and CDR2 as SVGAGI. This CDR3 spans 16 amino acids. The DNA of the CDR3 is TGTGCCAGCAGTTACTCACGACTGTTAACAGGGATGATGGCTTTCTTT. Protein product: CASSYSRLLTGMMAFF.

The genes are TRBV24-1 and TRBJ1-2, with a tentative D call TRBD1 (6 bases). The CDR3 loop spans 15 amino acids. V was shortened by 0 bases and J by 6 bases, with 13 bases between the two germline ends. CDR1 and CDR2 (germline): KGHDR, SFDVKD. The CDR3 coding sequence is TGTGCCACCAGTGATTTGGGATCAGGGACAAATGGCTACACCTTC. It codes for CATSDLGSGTNGYTF.

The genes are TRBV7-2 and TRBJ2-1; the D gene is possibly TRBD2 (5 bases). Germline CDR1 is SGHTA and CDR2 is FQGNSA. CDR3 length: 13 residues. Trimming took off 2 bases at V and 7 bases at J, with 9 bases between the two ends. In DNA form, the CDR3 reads TGTGCCAGCAGCTTAAATCGGGGAAATGAGCAGTTCTTC. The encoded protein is CASSLNRGNEQFF.

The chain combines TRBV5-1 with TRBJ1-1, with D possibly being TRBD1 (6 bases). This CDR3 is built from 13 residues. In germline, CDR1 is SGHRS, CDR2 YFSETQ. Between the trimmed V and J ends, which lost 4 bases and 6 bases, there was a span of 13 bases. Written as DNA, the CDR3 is TGCGCCAGCAGCATGACAGGATTTTCTGAAGCTTTCTTT. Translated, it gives CASSMTGFSEAFF.

The CDR3 protein is CASTPVGTEYNEQFF. CDR3 coding DNA: TGTGCCAGTACCCCAGTGGGGACAGAATACAATGAGCAGTTCTTC. The chain uses TRBV19 and TRBJ2-1, with 7 bases aligning to TRBD1. Unmatched junction bases numbered 10, after V lost 7 bases and J lost 4 bases. The CDR3 is 15 residues long. CDR1 and CDR2 from the germline V gene are LNHDA and SQIVND (reference sequence).

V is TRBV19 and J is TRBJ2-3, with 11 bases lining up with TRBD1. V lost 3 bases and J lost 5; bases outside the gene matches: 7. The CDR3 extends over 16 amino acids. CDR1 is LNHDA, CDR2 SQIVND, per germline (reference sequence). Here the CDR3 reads CASSMRTGGTVDTQYF. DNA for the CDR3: TGTGCCAGTAGTATGAGGACAGGGGGCACGGTAGATACGCAGTATTTT.